Below, 21 T cell receptor beta chains from the same sample are listed, as sequenced in a study of T cell responses to AZD1222 COVID-19 vaccine. Data came from immunoSEQ multiplex PCR; TCRdb stores just in-frame clones and leaves some out. The data contain roughly 190,000 clones, approximately 93% of them singletons. This specimen consisted of peripheral blood, obtained on day 0 of AZD1222 vaccination. These receptors all stem from an adult in good health.

The rearrangement joins TRBV28 to TRBJ2-3; maybe TRBD2 (6 bases). The CDR3 length is 16 residues. Trimming pared 11 bases from V and 6 bases from J, leaving 27 bases between. In germline, CDR1 is MDHEN, CDR2 SYDVKM. The CDR3 region is CALSDPRDSRSDTQYF. CDR3 nucleotide sequence: TGTGCCTTAAGCGACCCGCGGGATTCCCGGTCGGATACGCAGTATTTT. Combining the CDR3 with reference TRBV28 and TRBJ2-3 gives the whole variable domain DVKVTQSSRYLVKRTGEKVFLECVQDMDHENMFWYRQDPGLGLRLIYFSYDVKMKEKGDIPEGYSVSREKKERFSLILESASTNQTSMYLCALSDPRDSRSDTQYFGPGTRLTVL.

The chain is built from TRBV5-1 and TRBJ1-1; the match to TRBD1 covers 10 bases. The CDR3 totals 17 residues. Germline-derived CDR1 and CDR2 are SGHRS and YFSETQ. V was pared by 1 base and J by 1 base, with 7 bases of the junction left unmatched. This chain's CDR3 is CASSLTGTGARNTEAFF. The CDR3 coding sequence is TGCGCCAGCAGCTTGACCGGGACAGGGGCCCGGAACACTGAAGCTTTCTTT.

This rearrangement joins TRBV5-1 to TRBJ2-5, with no clear D. V was cut by 2 bases and J by 3 bases, with 5 bases left in between. In germline, CDR1 is SGHRS, CDR2 YFSETQ. The CDR3 has 12 residues. The CDR3 nucleotides are TGCGCCAGCAGCTTCCTCGAAGAGACCCAGTACTTC. This sequence encodes CASSFLEETQYF.

The chain is built from TRBV4-1 and TRBJ2-5, with 10 bases matching TRBD2. CDR3 length: 14 residues. The junction had 4 bases not matched to a gene; V was cut back by 4 bases and J by 5 bases. Germline CDR1 reads MGHRA; CDR2 reads YSYEKL. CDR3 nucleotide sequence: TGCGCCAGCAGCCTAGCGGGGGGTGAGGAGACCCAGTACTTC. Residues: CASSLAGGEETQYF.

The V gene is TRBV5-4, the J gene TRBJ1-2, with D maybe TRBD1 (6 bases). The CDR3 consists of 15 residues. The V gene lost 9 bases and the J gene lost 2 bases, with 20 bases spanning the gap. The germline V gene encodes CDR1 SGHNT and CDR2 YYREEE (reference sequence). The CDR3 reads CAISNAKTGNYGYTF. CDR3 DNA: TGTGCCATCTCAAACGCTAAAACAGGGAACTATGGCTACACCTTC.

This chain uses TRBV2 with TRBJ2-7; D may be TRBD2 (6 bases). CDR1 and CDR2 from the germline V gene are SNHLY and FYNNEI. The CDR3 loop spans 17 amino acids. V dropped 0 bases and J dropped 4 bases, with 19 bases sitting between them. The CDR3 sequence is CASSEALPGLTTYEQYF. CDR3 nucleotides: TGTGCCAGCAGTGAAGCGCTTCCGGGACTCACCACTTACGAGCAGTACTTC.

This sequence joins TRBV18 and TRBJ2-2, with TRBD2 as a possible D gene (7 bases). Per the germline V gene, CDR1 is KGHSH and CDR2 is LQKENI. V lost 8 bases, J lost 6 bases, and 16 bases lay in between. CDR3 length equals 14 residues. Written as DNA, the CDR3 is TGTGCCAGCCGCCTCGGGGGGCGCTCCGGGGAGCTGTTTTTT. Protein sequence: CASRLGGRSGELFF.

The rearrangement uses TRBV3-1 (or the pseudogene TRBV3-2) and TRBJ1-4, with D hard to call. The CDR3 spans 14 residues. Trimming pared 0 bases from V and 9 bases from J, leaving 11 bases between. Germline V gene lookup returns CDR1 LGHDT and CDR2 YNNKEL (reference sequence). CDR3: CASSQDNTVKKLFF. The CDR3, as DNA: TGTGCCAGCAGCCAAGATAACACGGTGAAAAAACTGTTTTTT.

The rearrangement uses TRBV6-5 and TRBJ2-7; the D call may be TRBD1 or TRBD2 (6 bases each). In germline, CDR1 is MNHEY, CDR2 SVGAGI. This CDR3 spans 15 amino acids. Trimming removed 7 bases from V and 2 bases from J, with 18 bases in between. CDR3 sequence: CASKTLGGGTYEQYF. The CDR3 DNA is TGTGCCAGCAAGACCCTCGGGGGCGGAACCTACGAGCAGTACTTC.

The chain links TRBV5-5 to TRBJ1-2; D ambiguous. Trimming pared 0 bases from V and 8 bases from J, leaving 17 bases between. The germline V gene encodes CDR1 SGHKS and CDR2 YYEKEE (reference sequence). The CDR3 is made up of 15 amino acids. The CDR3 nucleotides read TGTGCCAGCAGCTTGGAGCGGGATGCGTTGGGCGGCTACACCTTC. Protein product: CASSLERDALGGYTF.

V gene TRBV5-1 combines with J gene TRBJ1-3, with a tentative D call TRBD1 (6 bases). This CDR3 contains 14 residues. V was cut by 5 bases and J by 0 bases, with 9 bases left in between. Germline V gene sequence: CDR1 SGHRS, CDR2 YFSETQ. CDR3 region: CASSEGGSGNTIYF. The DNA of the CDR3 is TGCGCCAGCAGTGAAGGGGGCTCTGGAAACACCATATATTTT. The whole variable domain, remainder taken from reference TRBV5-1 and TRBJ1-3, is KAGVTQTPRYLIKTRGQQVTLSCSPISGHRSVSWYQQTPGQGLQFLFEYFSETQRNKGNFPGRFSGRQFSNSRSEMNVSTLELGDSALYLCASSEGGSGNTIYFGEGSWLTVV.

This chain connects TRBV5-6 to TRBJ1-2; perhaps TRBD1 as D (6 bases). V shed 4 bases and J shed 5 bases, with 12 bases lying between them. The CDR3 sequence is 13 residues long. From germline, CDR1 is SGHDT and CDR2 YYEEEE. DNA of the CDR3: TGTGCCAGCAGCGTGACAGGTCTATATGGCTACACCTTC. This sequence encodes CASSVTGLYGYTF.

This clone was detected only once. Relative to the germline gene, one junction end is altered; a read error may explain this. CDR3 DNA sequence: TGCGCCACCAGTACAGGATACGAGCAGTACTTC. As protein: CATSTGYEQYF. The V and J genes are TRBV10-1 and TRBJ2-7, with TRBD1 as a possible D gene (5 bases). Germline values: CDR1 WNHNN, CDR2 SYGVQD (reference sequence). This CDR3 is built from 11 residues.

The CDR3 loop reads CASRRSGSYNEQFF. The CDR3 region has the DNA TGTGCCAGCAGGCGAAGCGGGAGCTACAATGAGCAGTTCTTC. The chain employs TRBV6-6 and TRBJ2-1; 8 nucleotides match TRBD2. CDR3 length equals 14 residues. J was trimmed by 3 bases and V by 6 bases; bases with no gene match: 4. Germline CDR1 MNHNY, CDR2 SVGAGI (reference sequence).

This rearrangement joins TRBV7-8 to TRBJ2-7; D perhaps matches TRBD2 (5 bases). CDR1 SGHVS and CDR2 FQNEAQ come from the germline V gene. The CDR3 loop spans 14 amino acids. V shed 0 bases and J shed 8 bases, with 14 bases lying between them. CDR3 sequence: CASSLALGGGQQYF. The CDR3 coding sequence is TGTGCCAGCAGCTTAGCGCTCGGAGGCGGGCAGCAGTACTTC.

The chain combines TRBV6-2 or TRBV6-3 with TRBJ1-5; D remains unclear. The CDR3 spans 13 residues. The V end was cut by 2 bases, the J end by 7 bases, with 9 bases between. Germline lookup yields CDR1 MNHEY and CDR2 SVGEGT. CDR3 sequence reads: CASSYAVIQPQHF. CDR3 in DNA: TGTGCCAGCAGTTACGCCGTAATCCAGCCCCAGCATTTT.

CDR3 in DNA: TGTGCCTGGAGTGCCCAGGATGAAAAACTGTTTTTT. This sequence encodes CAWSAQDEKLFF. This sequence joins TRBV30 and TRBJ1-4; D gene unclear. Trimming removed 1 base at V and 6 bases at J, with 6 bases between. This CDR3 contains 12 residues. Looked up from germline, CDR1 is GTSNPN and CDR2 is SVGIG (reference sequence).

As regards this clone: Other DNA sequences in the same sample also yield this CDR3. The chain combines TRBV24-1 with TRBJ1-5; no definite D call. This CDR3 is 13 amino acids long. V gave up 4 bases and J gave up 6 bases, with 9 bases separating them. Per the germline V gene, CDR1 is KGHDR and CDR2 is SFDVKD. CDR3 sequence (DNA): TGTGCCACCAGTGACGGTCAAGGTCAGCCCCAGCATTTT. This translates into CATSDGQGQPQHF.

The J gene is TRBJ2-7, the V gene TRBV19; D may be TRBD1 (6 bases). The CDR3 runs 15 residues. The ends were cut back, 5 bases at V and 0 bases at J, with 14 bases in the middle. Germline V CDR1 and CDR2: LNHDA, SQIVND (reference sequence). CDR3 DNA: TGTGCCAGTAGTGCGACCGGGACAAACTCCTACGAGCAGTACTTC. Protein sequence: CASSATGTNSYEQYF.

The J gene is TRBJ1-1, the V gene TRBV27; 8 bases map to TRBD1. The germline V gene has CDR1 MNHEY and CDR2 SMNVEV (reference sequence). CDR3 length: 17 amino acids. Trimming cost V 5 bases and J 2 bases; bases outside gene matches: 13. DNA for the CDR3: TGTGCCAGCAGTCACGTCCAGGGGGCAGGGGGAAACACTGAAGCTTTCTTT. The encoded protein is CASSHVQGAGGNTEAFF.

This sequence joins TRBV5-1 and TRBJ2-1; D gene uncertain. From germline, CDR1 is SGHRS and CDR2 YFSETQ. The CDR3 has 15 residues. Trimming stripped 2 bases from V and 0 bases from J, with 9 bases between. The CDR3 bases are TGCGCCAGCAGCTTTGTCCCCGACTCCTACAATGAGCAGTTCTTC. Its translation: CASSFVPDSYNEQFF. Variable domain in full (rest from reference TRBV5-1 and TRBJ2-1): KAGVTQTPRYLIKTRGQQVTLSCSPISGHRSVSWYQQTPGQGLQFLFEYFSETQRNKGNFPGRFSGRQFSNSRSEMNVSTLELGDSALYLCASSFVPDSYNEQFFGPGTRLTVL.